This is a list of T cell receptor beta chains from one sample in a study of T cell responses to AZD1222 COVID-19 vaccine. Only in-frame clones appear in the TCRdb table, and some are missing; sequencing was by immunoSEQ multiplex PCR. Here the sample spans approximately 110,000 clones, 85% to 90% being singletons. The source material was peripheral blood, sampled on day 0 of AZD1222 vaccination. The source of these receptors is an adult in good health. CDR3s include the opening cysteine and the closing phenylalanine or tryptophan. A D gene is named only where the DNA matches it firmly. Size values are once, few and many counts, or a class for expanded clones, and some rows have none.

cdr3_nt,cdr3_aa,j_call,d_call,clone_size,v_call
TGTGCCAGCATGTCTGGAAACACCATATATTTT,CASMSGNTIYF,TRBJ1-3,NA,NA,TRBV3-1/TRBV3-2
TGCGCCAGCAGCTCGTGGGGAGGGGACACTGAAGCTTTCTTT,CASSSWGGDTEAFF,TRBJ1-1,NA,NA,TRBV5-1
TGCGCCAGCAGCTTACAGACAGGGAACAATGAGCAGTTCTTC,CASSLQTGNNEQFF,TRBJ2-1,TRBD1,NA,TRBV5-1
TGTGCCATCCGGACAGGGGAGAATTCACCCCTCCACTTT,CAIRTGENSPLHF,TRBJ1-6,TRBD1,NA,TRBV28
TGTGCCCTGCGGACTAGCGGGGCGGATGAGCAGTTCTTC,CALRTSGADEQFF,TRBJ2-1,TRBD2,NA,TRBV30
TGTGCCAGCAGCTGGATGGCCCTCCCCAACACCGGGGAGCTGTTTTTT,CASSWMALPNTGELFF,TRBJ2-2,NA,NA,TRBV7-2
TGCGCCAGCAGCTTGGCCGCAGGGGAGTACACTGAAGCTTTCTTT,CASSLAAGEYTEAFF,TRBJ1-1,NA,NA,TRBV5-1
TGTGCCAGCAGCAGAGGGGGTGGCAGGGCGGGCGAGCAGTACTTC,CASSRGGGRAGEQYF,TRBJ2-7,NA,NA,TRBV7-2
TGTGCCAGCAAAAGCAGGGGGGCAGTGCTTTATAATTCACCCCTCCACTTT,CASKSRGAVLYNSPLHF,TRBJ1-6,TRBD1,NA,TRBV28
TGTGCCAGCAGTTTGGAACAGGGGAATGAAAAACTGTTTTTT,CASSLEQGNEKLFF,TRBJ1-4,TRBD1,NA,TRBV28
TGTGCCAGCTCACTTTCAGGACAGAACACCGGGGAGCTGTTTTTT,CASSLSGQNTGELFF,TRBJ2-2,NA,NA,TRBV18
TGTGCCAGCAGCTCGAGACTAGCGGGCGACAGGGAGACCCAGTACTTC,CASSSRLAGDRETQYF,TRBJ2-5,TRBD2,NA,TRBV5-4
TGTGCCAGCTCACCACCGGCGGACCGCTACGAGCAGTACTTC,CASSPPADRYEQYF,TRBJ2-7,NA,NA,TRBV18
TGTGCCAGCAGGAACGACAGGGACTATAATTCACCCCTCCACTTT,CASRNDRDYNSPLHF,TRBJ1-6,TRBD1,NA,TRBV28
TGCGCCAGCAGGGGCAGCTCCTATAATTCACCCCTCCACTTT,CASRGSSYNSPLHF,TRBJ1-6,NA,NA,TRBV10-2
TGTGCCAGCAGTTTATCAGGGGGCAACGGCTACACCTTC,CASSLSGGNGYTF,TRBJ1-2,TRBD1,NA,TRBV27
TGTGCCAGCAGCTTGGTTGGACAGCCCTACGAGCAGTACTTC,CASSLVGQPYEQYF,TRBJ2-7,NA,few,TRBV5-6
TGCAGTGCTAGTTCTGTCATGAACACTGAAGCTTTCTTT,CSASSVMNTEAFF,TRBJ1-1,NA,NA,TRBV20-1
TGCAGCGTTGAAGGTCCCACCGGGGAGCTGTTTTTT,CSVEGPTGELFF,TRBJ2-2,NA,few,TRBV29-1